Following are 8 T cell receptor beta chains from one sample sequenced in a study of identical twins. TCRdb redid the calling of the 5' RACE reads with MiXCR, one entry per CDR3 protein. The data show around 480,000 distinct CDR3 sequences, with over 12% seen just once and more than 0.5% held by the top ten. These data were also reused for a study on yellow fever vaccine responses in identical twins.

Sequencing was performed on CD4+ T cells sorted from blood. The receptors were gathered from a young woman in good health.

The gene calls are TRBV7-9 and TRBJ2-7; 8 bases agree with TRBD1. The CDR3 extends over 14 amino acids. With V trimmed by 4 bases and J by 6 bases, 8 bases remained unmatched. The germline gives CDR1 SEHNR, CDR2 FQNEAQ (reference sequence). In DNA, the CDR3 is TGTGCCAGCAGCTCGACAGGGGTCGTGTCCGAGCAGTACTTC. Amino acid sequence: CASSSTGVVSEQYF.

This chain joins TRBV10-1 and TRBJ2-1, with 10 positions matching TRBD1. Looked up from germline, CDR1 is WNHNN and CDR2 is SYGVQD (reference sequence). V lost 6 bases and J lost 3; bases outside the gene matches: 8. The CDR3 loop spans 16 amino acids. CDR3 protein: CASSTPGTGVYNEQFF. The CDR3 DNA reads TGCGCCAGCAGCACCCCCGGGACAGGGGTCTACAATGAGCAGTTCTTC.

The chain uses TRBV5-1 and TRBJ2-5, with TRBD2 matching 8 bases. The CDR3 runs to 18 residues. V trimming: 6 bases; J trimming: 4 bases; junction bases outside the gene matches: 20. Germline V gene data show CDR1 as SGHRS and CDR2 as YFSETQ. The CDR3 protein is CASTDHPWARGGGETQYF. The CDR3 DNA reads TGCGCCAGCACCGACCACCCCTGGGCTCGGGGGGGCGGAGAGACCCAGTACTTC.

This clonotype has just a few counts. The chain combines TRBV27 with TRBJ1-4; 7 bases are a match to TRBD1. This CDR3 contains 13 residues. Germline CDR1 MNHEY, CDR2 SMNVEV (reference sequence). V was pared by 8 bases and J by 8 bases, with 8 bases of the junction left unmatched. CDR3 residues: CASRSRGREKLFF. The CDR3 nucleotides read TGTGCCAGCCGTTCCAGGGGGAGAGAAAAACTGTTTTTT.

The CDR3 region is CASSPPNSADTQYF. The CDR3 region has the DNA TGCGCCAGCAGCCCTCCGAACAGTGCAGATACGCAGTATTTT. The chain employs TRBV4-1 and TRBJ2-3, with no clear D. Trimming took off 4 bases at V and 4 bases at J, with 12 bases between the two ends. Germline lookup yields CDR1 MGHRA and CDR2 YSYEKL. The CDR3 has 14 amino acids.

The rearrangement joins TRBV20-1 to TRBJ2-1, with D perhaps TRBD2 (5 bases). This CDR3 spans 12 amino acids. Germline V lookup: CDR1 DFQATT, CDR2 SNEGSKA (reference sequence). Trimming removed 2 bases from V and 12 bases from J, with 14 bases in between. The chain's CDR3 is CSARKAVGGQFF. Written as DNA, the CDR3 is TGCAGTGCTAGAAAGGCAGTCGGAGGGCAGTTCTTC.

V usage is TRBV10-1 and J usage is TRBJ2-2; D ambiguous. Germline loops: CDR1 WNHNN, CDR2 SYGVQD (reference sequence). V was trimmed by 4 bases and J by 6 bases, leaving 12 bases between them. The CDR3 has 14 amino acids. CDR3 sequence reads: CASSAAHGAGELFF. The CDR3 bases are TGCGCCAGCAGTGCGGCCCATGGGGCCGGGGAGCTGTTTTTT.

This chain joins TRBV20-1 and TRBJ2-2; no reliable D call. The CDR3 is made up of 14 amino acids. Germline V gene sequence: CDR1 DFQATT, CDR2 SNEGSKA (reference sequence). With 0 bases removed from V and 5 bases from J, the gap between germline ends came to 10 bases. DNA of the CDR3: TGCAGTGCTAGAGATAGGAGATCTACCGGGGAGCTGTTTTTT. It yields the protein CSARDRRSTGELFF.